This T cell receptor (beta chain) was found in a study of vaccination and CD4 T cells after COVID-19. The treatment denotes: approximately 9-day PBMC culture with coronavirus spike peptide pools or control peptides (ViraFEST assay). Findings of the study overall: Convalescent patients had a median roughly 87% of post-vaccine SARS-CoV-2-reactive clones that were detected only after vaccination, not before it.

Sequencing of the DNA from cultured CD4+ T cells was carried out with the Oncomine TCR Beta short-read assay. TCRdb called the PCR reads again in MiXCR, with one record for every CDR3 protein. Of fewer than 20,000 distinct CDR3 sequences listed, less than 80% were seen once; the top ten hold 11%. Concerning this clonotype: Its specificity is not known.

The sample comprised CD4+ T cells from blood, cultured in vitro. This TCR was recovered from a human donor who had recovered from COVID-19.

The CDR3 is CASGVYEQYF. For the CDR3, the DNA is TGTGCCAGCGGGGTGTACGAGCAGTACTTC. This chain connects TRBV11-2 to TRBJ2-7; D is undetermined. In germline, CDR1 is SGHAT, CDR2 FQNNGV. CDR3 length: 10 residues. V lost 8 bases and J lost 4, with 6 bases in between.